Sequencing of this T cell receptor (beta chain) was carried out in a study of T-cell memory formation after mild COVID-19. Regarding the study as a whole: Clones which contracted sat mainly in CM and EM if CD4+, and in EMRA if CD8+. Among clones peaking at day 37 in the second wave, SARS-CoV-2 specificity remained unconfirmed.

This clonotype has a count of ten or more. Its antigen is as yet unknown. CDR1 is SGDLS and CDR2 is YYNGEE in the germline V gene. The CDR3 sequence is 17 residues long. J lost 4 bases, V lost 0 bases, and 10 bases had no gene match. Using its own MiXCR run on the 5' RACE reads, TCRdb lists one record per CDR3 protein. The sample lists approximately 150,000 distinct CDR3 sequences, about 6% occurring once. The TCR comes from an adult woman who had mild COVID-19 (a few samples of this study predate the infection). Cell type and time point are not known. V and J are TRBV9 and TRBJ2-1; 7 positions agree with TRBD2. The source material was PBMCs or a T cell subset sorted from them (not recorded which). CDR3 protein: CASSVGLGGSRYNEQFF. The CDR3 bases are TGTGCCAGCAGCGTAGGTCTGGGCGGGAGCAGGTACAATGAGCAGTTCTTC.